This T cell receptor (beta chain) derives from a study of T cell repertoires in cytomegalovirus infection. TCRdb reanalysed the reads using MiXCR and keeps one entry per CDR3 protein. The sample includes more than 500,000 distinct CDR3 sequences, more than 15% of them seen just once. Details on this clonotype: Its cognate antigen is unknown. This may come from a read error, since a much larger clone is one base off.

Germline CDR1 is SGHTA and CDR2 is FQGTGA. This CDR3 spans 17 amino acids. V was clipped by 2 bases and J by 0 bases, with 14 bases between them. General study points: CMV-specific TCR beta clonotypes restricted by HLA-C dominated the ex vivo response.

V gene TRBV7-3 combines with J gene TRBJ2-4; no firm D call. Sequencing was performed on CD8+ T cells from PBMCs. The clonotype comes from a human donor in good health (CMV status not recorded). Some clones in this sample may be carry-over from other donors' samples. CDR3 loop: CASSLVGLHPAKNIQYF. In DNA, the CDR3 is TGTGCCAGCAGCTTAGTCGGATTACATCCAGCCAAAAACATTCAGTACTTC. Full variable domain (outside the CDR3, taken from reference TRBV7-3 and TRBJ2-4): GAGVSQTPSNKVTEKGKYVELRCDPISGHTALYWYRQSLGQGPEFLIYFQGTGAADDSGLPNDRFFAVRPEGSVSTLKIQRTERGDSAVYLCASSLVGLHPAKNIQYFGAGTRLSVL.